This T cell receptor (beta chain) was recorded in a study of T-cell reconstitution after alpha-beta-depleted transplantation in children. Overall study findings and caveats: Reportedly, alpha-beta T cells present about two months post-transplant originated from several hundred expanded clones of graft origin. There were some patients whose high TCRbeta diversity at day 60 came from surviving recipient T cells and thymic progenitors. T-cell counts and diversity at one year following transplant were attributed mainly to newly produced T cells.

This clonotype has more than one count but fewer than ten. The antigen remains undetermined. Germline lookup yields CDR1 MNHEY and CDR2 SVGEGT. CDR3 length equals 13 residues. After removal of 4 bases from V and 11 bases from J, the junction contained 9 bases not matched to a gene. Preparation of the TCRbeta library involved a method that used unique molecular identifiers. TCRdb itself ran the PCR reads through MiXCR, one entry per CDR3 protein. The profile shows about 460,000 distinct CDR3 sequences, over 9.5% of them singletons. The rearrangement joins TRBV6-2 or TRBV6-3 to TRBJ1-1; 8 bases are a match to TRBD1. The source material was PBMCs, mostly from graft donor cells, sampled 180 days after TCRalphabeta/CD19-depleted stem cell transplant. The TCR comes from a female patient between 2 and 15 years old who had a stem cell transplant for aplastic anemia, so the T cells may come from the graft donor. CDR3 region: CASSFGQGVSAFF. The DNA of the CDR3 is TGTGCCAGCAGTTTCGGACAGGGTGTCTCTGCTTTCTTT.